Shown below are 28 T cell receptor beta chains from a single sample sequenced in a study of sequential checkpoint blockade in melanoma. Assay: immunoSEQ multiplex PCR; the TCRdb copy retains only in-frame clones and omits some. The sample holds tens of thousands of clones, roughly 84% seen once. Regarding treatment: randomized to nivolumab then ipilimumab (arm A) or the reverse (arm B). This specimen consisted of CD8+ T cells sorted from blood (inferred from file names), obtained from a patient given nivolumab and ipilimumab in sequence. Receptor source: a human donor with melanoma.

J is TRBJ2-7 and V is TRBV11-2; 7 nucleotides agree with TRBD2. The length of the CDR3 is 13 residues. With V trimmed by 10 bases and J by 2 bases, 8 bases remained unmatched. CDR1 is SGHAT, CDR2 FQNNGV, per germline. The CDR3 coding sequence is TGTGCCACAGCGTGGGGGAGGGCCTACGAGCAGTACTTC. It yields the protein CATAWGRAYEQYF.

The V and J genes are TRBV27 and TRBJ2-7, with 9 bases identical to TRBD1. Germline CDR1 reads MNHEY; CDR2 reads SMNVEV (reference sequence). The CDR3 has 15 residues. Trimming at V came to 3 bases and at J to 1 base, leaving 4 bases not matched to a gene. The CDR3 DNA reads TGTGCCAGCAGTTTCGACAGGGGGAGATCCTACGAGCAGTACTTC. Translation: CASSFDRGRSYEQYF.

The genes are TRBV30 and TRBJ1-2; D is unclear. With 1 base removed from V and 4 bases from J, the gap between germline ends came to 19 bases. The CDR3 covers 16 residues. The germline gives CDR1 GTSNPN, CDR2 SVGIG (reference sequence). The CDR3 DNA sequence: TGTGCCTGGAGTGGGATACCCTGGGGAGGGAGCTATGGCTACACCTTC. This translates into CAWSGIPWGGSYGYTF.

J is TRBJ1-2 and V is TRBV7-3, with D perhaps matching TRBD1 (5 bases). Germline V gene lookup returns CDR1 SGHTA and CDR2 FQGTGA. This CDR3 spans 18 amino acids. Trimming removed 1 base at V and 8 bases at J, with 26 bases between. CDR3 coding DNA: TGTGCCAGCAGCTTAAGAGGCAGGGCTCCGGGGGGAGGGAAGGGCTACACCTTC. It is translated as CASSLRGRAPGGGKGYTF.

The J gene is TRBJ2-1, the V gene TRBV4-1, with D possibly matching TRBD2 (6 bases). Between the trimmed V and J ends, which lost 1 base and 7 bases, there was a span of 8 bases. Per germline, CDR1 MGHRA and CDR2 YSYEKL. The CDR3 is 13 amino acids. The CDR3, as DNA: TGCGCCAGCAGCCAAGTGGAGGGAAATGAGCAGTTCTTC. Amino acid sequence: CASSQVEGNEQFF.

This clone was seen repeatedly, ten times or more. The V and J genes are TRBV28 and TRBJ1-3; D is possibly TRBD1 (5 bases). Germline V gene data show CDR1 as MDHEN and CDR2 as SYDVKM. This CDR3 is built from 15 residues. Trimming took 3 bases from V and 4 from J, leaving 13 bases between them. The CDR3 here is CASSLVEGLGNTIYF. CDR3 DNA sequence: TGTGCCAGCAGTTTGGTCGAGGGACTCGGAAACACCATATATTTT.

The gene calls are TRBV28 and TRBJ2-2; no reliable D call. Per the germline V gene, CDR1 is MDHEN and CDR2 is SYDVKM. Trimming removed 6 bases at V and 5 bases at J, with 10 bases between. This CDR3 spans 13 amino acids. Here the CDR3 reads CASSRGGTGELFF. The DNA of the CDR3 is TGTGCCAGCAGCCGAGGCGGTACCGGGGAGCTGTTTTTT.

The rearrangement links TRBV15 to TRBJ2-7, with 9 positions matching TRBD1. V lost 1 base to trimming and J lost 0 bases; unmatched junction nucleotides: 7. The CDR3 is made up of 17 amino acids. Germline CDR1 reads LNHNV; CDR2 reads YYDKDF (reference sequence). CDR3 protein: CATSRAVGTGSSYEQYF. CDR3 DNA sequence: TGTGCCACCAGCAGAGCGGTCGGGACAGGGAGCTCCTACGAGCAGTACTTC.

This chain links TRBV4-1 with TRBJ1-2, with D possibly TRBD1 on 5 matching bases. Germline V gives CDR1 MGHRA, CDR2 YSYEKL. V lost 1 base and J lost 0, with 12 bases in between. The CDR3 has 16 residues. The CDR3: CASSQGPQGANYGYTF. CDR3 bases: TGCGCCAGCAGCCAAGGACCTCAGGGTGCTAACTATGGCTACACCTTC.

V gene TRBV6-1 combines with J gene TRBJ2-7; tentative D call: TRBD1 (6 bases). CDR1 and CDR2 (germline): MNHNS, SASEGT. V dropped 6 bases and J dropped 0 bases, with 15 bases sitting between them. This CDR3 comprises 15 residues. The CDR3 loop reads CASRERTASSYEQYF. CDR3 DNA: TGTGCCAGCAGGGAAAGGACAGCGAGCTCCTACGAGCAGTACTTC.

In this sample, this clone turned up a few times. The chain links TRBV7-9 to TRBJ1-3; tentatively, D is TRBD1 (6 bases). Germline CDR1 and CDR2: SEHNR and FQNEAQ (reference sequence). CDR3 length equals 17 residues. Trimming shortened V by 5 bases and J by 4 bases, and 21 bases separated the two germline ends. CDR3 amino acids: CASSRNPRGSSGNTIYF. The CDR3 DNA is TGTGCCAGCAGCCGCAACCCCAGGGGATCGTCCGGAAACACCATATATTTT.

This chain joins TRBV7-2 and TRBJ1-2; D is possibly TRBD1 (5 bases). The CDR3 consists of 13 residues. Trimming left V 0 bases short and J 7 bases short, with 9 bases between. Per germline, CDR1 SGHTA and CDR2 FQGNSA. The CDR3 nucleotides read TGTGCCAGCAGCTTAGCGCTCAGGGCTGGCTACACCTTC. Its translation is CASSLALRAGYTF.

This sequence joins TRBV15 and TRBJ1-4; D possibly corresponds to TRBD1 (5 bases). Germline CDR1 is LNHNV and CDR2 is YYDKDF (reference sequence). Trimming shortened V by 3 bases and J by 0 bases, and 14 bases separated the two germline ends. The CDR3 is 17 residues long. CDR3 in amino acids: CATSSPGWYATNEKLFF. CDR3 in DNA: TGTGCCACCAGCAGCCCAGGGTGGTATGCAACTAATGAAAAACTGTTTTTT.

The chain is built from TRBV27 and TRBJ2-7; TRBD2 aligns across 15 bases. CDR3 size: 17 residues. The germline CDR1 and CDR2 sequences are MNHEY and SMNVEV (reference sequence). The J segment lost 2 bases and the V segment lost 4 bases, leaving 6 bases of the junction unmatched. The CDR3 DNA reads TGTGCCAGCAGTTCGGGACTAGCGGGAGGACTCGCCTACGAGCAGTACTTC. The encoded protein is CASSSGLAGGLAYEQYF.

This chain links TRBV27 with TRBJ2-7; D is undetermined. CDR1 and CDR2 from the germline V gene are MNHEY and SMNVEV (reference sequence). CDR3 length equals 14 residues. Trimming removed 4 bases from V and 3 bases from J, with 13 bases in between. CDR3 in DNA: TGTGCCAGCAGTTCCACCTCGTCCTACTACGAGCAGTACTTC. It yields the protein CASSSTSSYYEQYF.

The V gene is TRBV7-7, the J gene TRBJ2-5; TRBD1 might be the D (6 bases). With 10 bases removed from V and 4 bases from J, the gap between germline ends came to 19 bases. Germline V gene data show CDR1 as SSHAT and CDR2 as FNYEAQ (reference sequence). The length of the CDR3 is 14 residues. The CDR3 region is CATRQVEGRETQYF. CDR3 DNA sequence: TGTGCCACGCGACAGGTTGAAGGGCGAGAGACCCAGTACTTC.

This clone has only a few counts. The chain links TRBV6-6 to TRBJ2-7; 8 bases line up with TRBD1. The length of the CDR3 is 13 residues. Trimming at V came to 5 bases and at J to 5 bases, leaving 5 bases not matched to a gene. Germline CDR1 is MNHNY and CDR2 is SVGAGI (reference sequence). CDR3 in amino acids: CASSQQGVNEQYF. The CDR3 DNA is TGTGCCAGCAGTCAACAGGGGGTCAACGAGCAGTACTTC.

This chain links TRBV10-2 with TRBJ2-2; perhaps TRBD2 as D (6 bases). Germline lookup yields CDR1 WSHSY and CDR2 SAAADI. The V gene lost 8 bases and the J gene lost 1 base, with 8 bases spanning the gap. The CDR3 is 13 amino acids. CDR3 sequence (DNA): TGCGCCAGCTGGCGGGAGAACACCGGGGAGCTGTTTTTT. It codes for CASWRENTGELFF.

A few counts support this clone. The CDR3 spells CASSQATRGRIPLHF. The DNA for the CDR3 is TGCGCCAGCAGCCAAGCCACCAGAGGGAGGATACCCCTCCACTTT. This sequence joins TRBV4-3 and TRBJ1-6; no definite D call. Germline values: CDR1 LGHNA, CDR2 YSLEER. Trimming stripped 1 base from V and 12 bases from J, with 16 bases between. This CDR3 contains 15 residues.

The chain joins TRBV25-1 to TRBJ2-3, with 9 nucleotides matching TRBD2. Germline CDR1 reads MGHDK; CDR2 reads SYGVNS. The trim removed 2 bases at V and 6 bases at J, leaving 15 bases unmatched. The CDR3 runs to 18 residues. The CDR3 nucleotides are TGTGCCAGCAGTGAAAAGGTGGCCAGGCGGGGGGGCAGTGATACGCAGTATTTT. Translating gives CASSEKVARRGGSDTQYF.

This rearrangement joins TRBV2 to TRBJ2-1; D possibly corresponds to TRBD1 (5 bases). The V gene's germline CDR1 is SNHLY and CDR2 FYNNEI. This CDR3 has 10 amino acids. V lost 7 bases, J lost 14 bases, and 12 bases lay in between. Written as DNA, the CDR3 is TGTGCCAGCACCGAAAGGGGCGAGTTCTTC. This translates into CASTERGEFF.

The rearrangement links TRBV27 to TRBJ2-7; maybe TRBD1 (5 bases). V was clipped by 6 bases and J by 3 bases, with 12 bases between them. Germline CDR1 reads MNHEY; CDR2 reads SMNVEV (reference sequence). CDR3 size: 13 residues. The CDR3 reads CASRGAGIYEQYF. Written as DNA, the CDR3 is TGTGCCAGCAGGGGCGCAGGGATCTACGAGCAGTACTTC.

This sequence joins TRBV6-5 and TRBJ2-3; 7 bases line up with TRBD2. CDR1 and CDR2 (germline): MNHEY, SVGAGI. CDR3 length equals 14 residues. V lost 2 bases, J lost 3 bases, and 2 bases stayed unmatched. The CDR3 is CASSYGRGTDTQYF. The CDR3 nucleotides read TGTGCCAGCAGTTACGGGAGGGGTACAGATACGCAGTATTTT.

The chain links TRBV18 to TRBJ2-7, with TRBD1 identical over 8 bases. The CDR3 loop spans 15 amino acids. Germline CDR1 reads KGHSH; CDR2 reads LQKENI. J gave up 2 bases and V 1 base, and 4 bases lay outside the gene matches. CDR3 sequence: CASSPRTGGPYEQYF. The CDR3, as DNA: TGTGCCAGCTCACCACGCACAGGGGGTCCCTACGAGCAGTACTTC.

V is TRBV4-1 and J is TRBJ1-1, with D perhaps TRBD1 (5 bases). CDR3 size: 15 residues. Germline-derived CDR1 and CDR2 are MGHRA and YSYEKL. Deletions cut 1 base from V and 3 bases from J, with 12 bases between. The CDR3 loop is CASSQAGVRDTEAFF. In DNA form, the CDR3 reads TGCGCCAGCAGCCAAGCGGGGGTGAGGGACACTGAAGCTTTCTTT.

V and J are TRBV6-1 and TRBJ1-5, with 10 bases aligning to TRBD1. J was trimmed by 5 bases and V by 4 bases; bases with no gene match: 8. The germline V gene encodes CDR1 MNHNS and CDR2 SASEGT. CDR3 length equals 16 residues. The CDR3 bases are TGTGCCAGCAGTGGACGGGACAGGGGATATTATCAGCCCCAGCATTTT. It translates to CASSGRDRGYYQPQHF.

This chain links TRBV10-3 with TRBJ2-1; TRBD2 aligns across 10 bases. V shed 0 bases and J 8 bases; nucleotides not matched to a gene: 7. The CDR3 is 16 amino acids. Germline CDR1 reads ENHRY; CDR2 reads SYGVKD. The CDR3 bases are TGTGCCATCAGTGAGTCGTCTAGCGGGAGAGTCGATGAGCAGTTCTTC. It translates to CAISESSSGRVDEQFF.

By sample share, this clone is large. Other nucleotide sequences in the sample specify the same CDR3. V and J are TRBV5-1 and TRBJ2-7; TRBD2 aligns across 11 bases. Losses at the gene ends were 0 bases for V and 5 bases for J; bases not matched to a gene: 7. The CDR3 is 16 amino acids. The germline V gene has CDR1 SGHRS and CDR2 YFSETQ. The DNA for the CDR3 is TGCGCCAGCAGCTTGGCCACTAGCGGGAGAATACACGAGCAGTACTTC. Protein: CASSLATSGRIHEQYF.